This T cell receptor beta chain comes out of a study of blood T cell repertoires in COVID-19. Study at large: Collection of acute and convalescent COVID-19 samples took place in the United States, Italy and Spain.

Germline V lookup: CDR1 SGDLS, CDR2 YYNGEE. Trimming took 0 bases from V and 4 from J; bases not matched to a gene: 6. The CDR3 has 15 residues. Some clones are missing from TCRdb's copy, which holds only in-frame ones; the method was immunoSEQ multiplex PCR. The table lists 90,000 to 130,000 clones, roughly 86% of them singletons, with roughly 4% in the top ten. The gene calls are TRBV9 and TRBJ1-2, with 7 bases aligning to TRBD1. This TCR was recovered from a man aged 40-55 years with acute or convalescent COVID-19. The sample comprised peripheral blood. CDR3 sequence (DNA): TGTGCCAGCAGCGTAGGCAGGACAGGCCCCTATGGCTACACCTTC. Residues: CASSVGRTGPYGYTF.